The entry below gives a single T cell receptor (beta chain) sequence along with its context. This sample is drawn from a study of cytomegalovirus exposure and HLA in healthy donors. Use of 60 Vbeta and 13 Jbeta primers characterized the PCR. Clones were sequenced by immunoSEQ multiplex PCR, and TCRdb holds only the in-frame ones, with some missing. The sample yields 150,000 to 200,000 clones, about 88% seen once. CDR1 is MNHEY, CDR2 SVGAGI, per germline. Trimming pared 5 bases from V and 2 bases from J, leaving 12 bases between. CDR3 length: 14 amino acids. What was sequenced was PBMCs. The sequence derives from a man aged 18 to 35 in good health and CMV-seropositive. The V and J genes are TRBV6-5 and TRBJ1-2, with D uncertain. The CDR3 is CASSPIAQNYGYTF. DNA of the CDR3: TGTGCCAGCAGTCCTATTGCACAGAACTATGGCTACACCTTC.